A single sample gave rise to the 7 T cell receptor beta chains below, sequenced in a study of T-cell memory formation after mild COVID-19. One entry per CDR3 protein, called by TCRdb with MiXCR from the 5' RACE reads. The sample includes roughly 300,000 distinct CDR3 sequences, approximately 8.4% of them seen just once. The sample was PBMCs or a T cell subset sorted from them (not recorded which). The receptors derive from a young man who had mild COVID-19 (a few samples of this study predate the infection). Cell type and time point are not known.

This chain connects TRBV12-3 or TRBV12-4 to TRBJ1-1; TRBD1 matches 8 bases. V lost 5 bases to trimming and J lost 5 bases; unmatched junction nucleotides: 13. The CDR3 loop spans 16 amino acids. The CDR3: CASSPVGRTGSTEAFF. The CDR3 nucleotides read TGTGCCAGCAGTCCGGTGGGCCGGACAGGGAGTACTGAAGCTTTCTTT.

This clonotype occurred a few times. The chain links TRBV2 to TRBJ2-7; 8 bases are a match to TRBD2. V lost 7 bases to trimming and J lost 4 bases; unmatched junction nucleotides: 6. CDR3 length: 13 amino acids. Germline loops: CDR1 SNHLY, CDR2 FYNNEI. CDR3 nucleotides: TGTGCCAGCACCGGACTAGCTTGGTACGAGCAGTACTTC. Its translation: CASTGLAWYEQYF.

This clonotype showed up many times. CDR3 bases: TGCGCCAGCAGCTTGAGGAGCAATCAGCCCCAGCATTTT. Its protein product is CASSLRSNQPQHF. The chain employs TRBV5-1 and TRBJ1-5, with D unclear. The CDR3 length is 13 residues. Germline V lookup: CDR1 SGHRS, CDR2 YFSETQ. The ends were cut back, 1 base at V and 1 base at J, with 3 bases in the middle.

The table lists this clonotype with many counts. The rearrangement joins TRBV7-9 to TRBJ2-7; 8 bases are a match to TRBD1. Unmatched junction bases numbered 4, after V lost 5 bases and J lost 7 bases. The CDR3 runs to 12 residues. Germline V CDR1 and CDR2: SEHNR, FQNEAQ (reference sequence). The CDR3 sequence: CASSGQGGEQYF. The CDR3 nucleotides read TGTGCCAGCAGCGGACAGGGAGGTGAGCAGTACTTC.

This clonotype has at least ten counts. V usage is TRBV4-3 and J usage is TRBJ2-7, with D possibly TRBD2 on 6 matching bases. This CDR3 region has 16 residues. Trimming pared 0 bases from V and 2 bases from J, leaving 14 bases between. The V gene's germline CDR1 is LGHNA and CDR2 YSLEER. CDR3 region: CASSQENGGKAYEQYF. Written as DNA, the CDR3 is TGCGCCAGCAGCCAAGAAAACGGGGGAAAGGCCTACGAGCAGTACTTC.

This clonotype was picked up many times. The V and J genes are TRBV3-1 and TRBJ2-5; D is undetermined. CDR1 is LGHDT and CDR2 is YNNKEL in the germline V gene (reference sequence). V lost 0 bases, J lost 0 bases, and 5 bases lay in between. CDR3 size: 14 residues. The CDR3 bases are TGTGCCAGCAGCCAAGATGGATACCAAGAGACCCAGTACTTC. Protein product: CASSQDGYQETQYF.

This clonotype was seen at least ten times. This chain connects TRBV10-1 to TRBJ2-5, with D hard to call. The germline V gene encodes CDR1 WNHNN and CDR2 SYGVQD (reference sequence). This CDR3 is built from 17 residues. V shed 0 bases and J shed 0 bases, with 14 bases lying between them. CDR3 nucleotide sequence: TGCGCCAGCAGTGAGTCGACTCCGGCCAGCTACCAAGAGACCCAGTACTTC. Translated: CASSESTPASYQETQYF.